These 13 T cell receptor beta chains were all obtained from the same sample, sequenced in a study of blood T cell repertoires in COVID-19. Here immunoSEQ multiplex PCR was the method, and the copy in TCRdb shows in-frame clones only, minus some. The top ten hold over 15% of the sample, which has approximately 180,000 clones, approximately 81% seen once. The sample taken for sequencing was peripheral blood. These receptors came from a person in their 70s with COVID-19, enrolled during active disease.

The V call is TRBV7-2, the J call TRBJ1-5; D is unresolved. Germline loops: CDR1 SGHTA, CDR2 FQGNSA. The V and J ends lost 2 bases and 4 bases respectively, with 12 bases between them. The CDR3 spans 15 residues. CDR3 nucleotides: TGTGCCAGCAGCTTAAAAGCCATCCCAAATCAGCCCCAGCATTTT. Amino acids: CASSLKAIPNQPQHF.

The CDR3 nucleotides read TGTGCCAGCACAGCGACTAACTATGGCTACACCTTC. It is translated as CASTATNYGYTF. This chain joins TRBV2 and TRBJ1-2, with D unresolved. The CDR3 is made up of 12 amino acids. V was clipped by 7 bases and J by 0 bases, with 6 bases between them. Per the germline V gene, CDR1 is SNHLY and CDR2 is FYNNEI.

The rearrangement uses TRBV10-3 and TRBJ1-2; D may be TRBD1 (5 bases). The CDR3 is 17 amino acids. Germline V gene sequence: CDR1 ENHRY, CDR2 SYGVKD. Trimming stripped 3 bases from V and 4 bases from J, with 21 bases between. In DNA form, the CDR3 reads TGTGCCATCAGTGACGGGGGAGGCCCCTCTAGTGGCTATGGCTACACCTTC. Amino acid sequence: CAISDGGGPSSGYGYTF.

This clone came up once. The V gene is TRBV29-1, the J gene TRBJ2-3; D is unclear. The germline gives CDR1 SQVTM, CDR2 ANQGSEA. V dropped 6 bases and J dropped 2 bases, with 12 bases sitting between them. This CDR3 is built from 13 residues. The CDR3 sequence is CSVARATTDTQYF. The CDR3, as DNA: TGCAGCGTCGCGAGAGCGACCACAGATACGCAGTATTTT.

The chain combines TRBV6-1 with TRBJ1-6; 9 bases map to TRBD1. After removal of 4 bases from V and 9 bases from J, the junction contained 10 bases not matched to a gene. The V gene's germline CDR1 is MNHNS and CDR2 SASEGT. The CDR3 has 16 residues. The CDR3 DNA sequence: TGTGCCAGCAGTGCCCGGACAGGGGCCGGTTCTTCACCCCTCCACTTT. Protein: CASSARTGAGSSPLHF.

V gene TRBV5-1 combines with J gene TRBJ2-7, with D possibly being TRBD1 (5 bases). Germline V gives CDR1 SGHRS, CDR2 YFSETQ. V was shortened by 2 bases and J by 3 bases, with 9 bases between the two germline ends. This CDR3 has 13 residues. The CDR3 is CASSFDSYYEQYF. In DNA, the CDR3 is TGCGCCAGCAGCTTCGACAGTTACTACGAGCAGTACTTC.

V and J are TRBV2 and TRBJ2-1; 13 bases match TRBD2. Germline loops: CDR1 SNHLY, CDR2 FYNNEI. The CDR3 is 16 residues long. V lost 6 bases, J lost 4 bases, and 6 bases stayed unmatched. The CDR3 protein is CASRDGTSGEYNEQFF. CDR3 nucleotides: TGTGCCAGCAGGGACGGGACTAGCGGGGAGTACAATGAGCAGTTCTTC.

The chain is built from TRBV6-1 and TRBJ1-5; D may be TRBD1 (5 bases). Germline V lookup: CDR1 MNHNS, CDR2 SASEGT. The CDR3 has 16 residues. Trimming left V 3 bases short and J 6 bases short, with 18 bases between. CDR3 region: CASSEGFTGRSQPQHF. The CDR3 coding sequence is TGTGCCAGCAGTGAGGGCTTTACAGGCCGGAGTCAGCCCCAGCATTTT.

This chain uses TRBV9 with TRBJ2-2; 8 positions agree with TRBD1. CDR3 length equals 16 residues. The V segment lost 2 bases and the J segment 4 bases; nucleotides outside the gene matches: 7. Germline loops: CDR1 SGDLS, CDR2 YYNGEE. In nucleotides, the CDR3 is TGTGCCAGCAGCGTTTCGACAGGGGAGAGCACCGGGGAGCTGTTTTTT. It codes for CASSVSTGESTGELFF.

The rearrangement links TRBV25-1 to TRBJ2-1; possibly TRBD1 for D (8 bases). CDR1 and CDR2 from the germline V gene are MGHDK and SYGVNS. V lost 0 bases and J lost 9, with 15 bases in between. The CDR3 is 15 amino acids. CDR3 nucleotides: TGTGCCAGCAGTGAATATGCACAGGGGGGGGGTGAGCAGTTCTTC. Protein: CASSEYAQGGGEQFF.

V usage is TRBV30 and J usage is TRBJ2-7; a weak D match, TRBD2 (5 bases). Trimming removed 3 bases from V and 12 bases from J, with 24 bases in between. This CDR3 has 14 amino acids. Germline V CDR1 and CDR2: GTSNPN, SVGIG (reference sequence). CDR3 sequence: CAWRASGFEPPGYF. For the CDR3, the DNA is TGTGCCTGGAGAGCAAGCGGATTCGAACCTCCTGGGTACTTC.

V is TRBV7-3 and J is TRBJ2-7, with D possibly TRBD2 on 6 matching bases. The CDR3 covers 15 residues. V lost 0 bases and J 0 bases, leaving 9 bases between the germline ends. Germline values: CDR1 SGHTA, CDR2 FQGTGA. The DNA of the CDR3 is TGTGCCAGCAGCTTAACGGGAGGCAACTCCTACGAGCAGTACTTC. Translated: CASSLTGGNSYEQYF.

This clone appeared a few times. V and J are TRBV30 and TRBJ1-2, with a tentative D call TRBD1 (6 bases). The CDR3 has 12 residues. Looked up from germline, CDR1 is GTSNPN and CDR2 is SVGIG (reference sequence). V was cut by 4 bases and J by 2 bases, with 8 bases left in between. Written as DNA, the CDR3 is TGTGCCTGGAAAGACAGGAACTATGGCTACACCTTC. Protein: CAWKDRNYGYTF.